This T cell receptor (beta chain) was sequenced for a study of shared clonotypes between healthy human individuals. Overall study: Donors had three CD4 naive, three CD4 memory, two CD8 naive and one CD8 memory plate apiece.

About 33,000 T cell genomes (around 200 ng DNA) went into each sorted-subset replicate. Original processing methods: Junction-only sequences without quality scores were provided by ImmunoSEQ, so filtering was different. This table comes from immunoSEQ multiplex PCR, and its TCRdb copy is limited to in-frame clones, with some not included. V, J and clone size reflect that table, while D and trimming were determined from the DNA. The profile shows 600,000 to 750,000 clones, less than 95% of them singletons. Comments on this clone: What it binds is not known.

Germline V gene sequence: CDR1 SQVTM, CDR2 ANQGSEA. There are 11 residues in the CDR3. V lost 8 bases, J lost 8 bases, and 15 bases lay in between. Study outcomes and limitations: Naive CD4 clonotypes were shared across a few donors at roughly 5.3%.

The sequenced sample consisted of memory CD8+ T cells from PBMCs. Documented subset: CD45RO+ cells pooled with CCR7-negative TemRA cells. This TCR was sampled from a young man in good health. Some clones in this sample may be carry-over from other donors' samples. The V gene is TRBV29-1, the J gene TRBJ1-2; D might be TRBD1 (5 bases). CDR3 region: CSSRGERGYTF. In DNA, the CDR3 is TGCAGCTCTCGGGGCGAACGGGGCTACACCTTC.